This T cell receptor (beta chain) was found in a study of CD8+ T cells in alopecia areata. Overall study: Severity scores in treated patients reflected the percentage of scalp affected.

General study findings and limits: The study found tofacitinib significantly decreased scalp clonality and expanded CD8+ clones among the top 100. On tofacitinib, scalp and blood still held many of the expanded lesional clones.

V dropped 1 base and J dropped 2 bases, with 14 bases sitting between them. CDR1 and CDR2 from the germline V gene are LGHNA and YNFKEQ. The CDR3 consists of 16 residues. With respect to this clone: Its matching antigen is unknown.

Following RNA extraction, reverse transcription yielded cDNA that acted as the sequencing template. Here immunoSEQ multiplex PCR was the method, and the copy in TCRdb shows in-frame clones only, minus some. The sample has 150,000 to 200,000 clones; around 58% are singletons. The treatment is: oral pan-JAK inhibitor, 5-10 mg twice daily. The sample was CD4+ T cells sorted from blood, taken at week 56, from a patient treated with tofacitinib. This receptor was obtained from a human donor with alopecia areata. The chain recombines TRBV4-2 with TRBJ2-5, with D tentatively TRBD2 (6 bases). The CDR3 DNA reads TGTGCCAGCAGCCAAGGGGCCAGGACTAAACAAGAGACCCAGTACTTC. Translation: CASSQGARTKQETQYF.